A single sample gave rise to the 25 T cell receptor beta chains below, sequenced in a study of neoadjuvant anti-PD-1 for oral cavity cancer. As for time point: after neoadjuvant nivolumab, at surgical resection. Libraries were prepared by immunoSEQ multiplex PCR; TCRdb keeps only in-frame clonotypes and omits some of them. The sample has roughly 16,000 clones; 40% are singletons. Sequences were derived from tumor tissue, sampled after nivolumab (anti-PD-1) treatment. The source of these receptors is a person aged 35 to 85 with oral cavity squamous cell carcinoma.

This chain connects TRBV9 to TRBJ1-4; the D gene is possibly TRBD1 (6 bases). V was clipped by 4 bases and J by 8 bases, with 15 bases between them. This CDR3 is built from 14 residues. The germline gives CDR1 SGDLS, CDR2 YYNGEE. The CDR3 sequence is CASSFSGAGEKLFF. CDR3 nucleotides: TGTGCCAGCAGCTTTTCAGGGGCGGGGGAAAAACTGTTTTTT. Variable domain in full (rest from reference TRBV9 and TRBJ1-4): DSGVTQTPKHLITATGQRVTLRCSPRSGDLSVYWYQQSLDQGLQFLIQYYNGEERAKGNILERFSAQQFPDLHSELNLSSLELGDSALYFCASSFSGAGEKLFFGSGTQLSVL.

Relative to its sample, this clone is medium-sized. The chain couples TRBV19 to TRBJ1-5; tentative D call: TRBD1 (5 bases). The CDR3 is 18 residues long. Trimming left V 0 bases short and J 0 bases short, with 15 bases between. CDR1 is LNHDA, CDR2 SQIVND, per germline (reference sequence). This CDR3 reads CASSIDLFQGPSNQPQHF. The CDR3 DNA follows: TGTGCCAGTAGTATAGATCTATTCCAGGGACCTAGCAATCAGCCCCAGCATTTT.

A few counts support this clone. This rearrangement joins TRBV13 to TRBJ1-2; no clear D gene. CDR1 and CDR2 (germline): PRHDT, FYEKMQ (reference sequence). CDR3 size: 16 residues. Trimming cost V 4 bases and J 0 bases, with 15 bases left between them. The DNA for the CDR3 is TGTGCCAGCAGCTCACGCGGACTTGGCGCTAACTATGGCTACACCTTC. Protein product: CASSSRGLGANYGYTF.

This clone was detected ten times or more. The CDR3 loop is CAVGTYNTGELFF. As DNA, the CDR3 is TGTGCCGTCGGGACATACAACACCGGGGAGCTGTTTTTT. The chain joins TRBV10-3 to TRBJ2-2; tentatively, D is TRBD1 (6 bases). V shed 11 bases and J shed 2 bases, with 12 bases lying between them. Germline V gene lookup returns CDR1 ENHRY and CDR2 SYGVKD. The CDR3 contains 13 residues.

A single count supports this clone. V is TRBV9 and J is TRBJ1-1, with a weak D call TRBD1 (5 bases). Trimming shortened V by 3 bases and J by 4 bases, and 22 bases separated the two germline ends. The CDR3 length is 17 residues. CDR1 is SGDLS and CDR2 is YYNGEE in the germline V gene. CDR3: CASSGPLPGGMSTEAFF. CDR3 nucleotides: TGTGCCAGCAGCGGCCCTCTCCCGGGGGGGATGAGCACTGAAGCTTTCTTT.

The CDR3 reads CASSERRTGVGYGYTF. CDR3 nucleotides: TGTGCCAGCAGTGAGAGGAGGACAGGGGTCGGCTATGGCTACACCTTC. The rearrangement uses TRBV2 and TRBJ1-2, with TRBD1 matching over 9 bases. Germline assignment: CDR1 SNHLY and CDR2 FYNNEI. The CDR3 is 16 amino acids. The V gene end was trimmed by 3 bases and the J gene end by 4 bases; junction bases not matched to a gene: 9.

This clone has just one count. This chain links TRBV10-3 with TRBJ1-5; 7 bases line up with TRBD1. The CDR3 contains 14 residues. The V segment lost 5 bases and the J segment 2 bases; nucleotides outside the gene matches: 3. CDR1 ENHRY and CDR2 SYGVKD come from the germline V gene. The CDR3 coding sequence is TGTGCCATCAGTAGCCAGGGGGGCAATCAGCCCCAGCATTTT. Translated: CAISSQGGNQPQHF.

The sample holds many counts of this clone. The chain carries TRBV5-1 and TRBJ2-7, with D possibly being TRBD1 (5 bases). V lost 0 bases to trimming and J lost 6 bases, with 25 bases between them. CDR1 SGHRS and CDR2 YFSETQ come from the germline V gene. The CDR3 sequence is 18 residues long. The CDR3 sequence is CASSLGPRAERRFGEQYF. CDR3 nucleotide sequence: TGCGCCAGCAGCTTGGGGCCCAGGGCAGAGAGGCGGTTTGGCGAGCAGTACTTC.

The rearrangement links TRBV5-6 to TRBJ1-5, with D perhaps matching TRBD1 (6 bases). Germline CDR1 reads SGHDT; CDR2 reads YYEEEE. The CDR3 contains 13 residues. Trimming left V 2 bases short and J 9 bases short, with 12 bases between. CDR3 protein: CASSFGGGGPQHF. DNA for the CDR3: TGTGCCAGCAGCTTCGGAGGGGGTGGGCCCCAGCATTTT.

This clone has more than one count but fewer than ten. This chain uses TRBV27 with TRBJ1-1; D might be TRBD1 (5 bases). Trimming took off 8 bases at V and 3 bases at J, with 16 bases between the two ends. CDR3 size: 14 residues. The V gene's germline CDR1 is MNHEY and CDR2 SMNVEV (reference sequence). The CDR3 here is CASRSTAGYTEAFF. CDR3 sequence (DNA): TGTGCCAGCCGATCGACAGCCGGCTACACTGAAGCTTTCTTT.

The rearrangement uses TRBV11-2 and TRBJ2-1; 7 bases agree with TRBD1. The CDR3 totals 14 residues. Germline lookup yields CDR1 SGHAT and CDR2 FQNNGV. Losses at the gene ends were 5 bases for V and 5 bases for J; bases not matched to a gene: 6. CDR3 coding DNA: TGTGCCAGCAGCAAAGACAGGGTTGACAATGAGCAGTTCTTC. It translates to CASSKDRVDNEQFF.

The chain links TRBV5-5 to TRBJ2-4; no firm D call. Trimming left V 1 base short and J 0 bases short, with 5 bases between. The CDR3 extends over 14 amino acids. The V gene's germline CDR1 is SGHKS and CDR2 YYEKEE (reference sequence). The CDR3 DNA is TGTGCCAGCAGCTTGATCTTAGCCAAAAACATTCAGTACTTC. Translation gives CASSLILAKNIQYF. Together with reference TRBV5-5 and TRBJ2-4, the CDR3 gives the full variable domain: DAGVTQSPTHLIKTRGQQVTLRCSPISGHKSVSWYQQVLGQGPQFIFQYYEKEERGRGNFPDRFSARQFPNYSSELNVNALLLGDSALYLCASSLILAKNIQYFGAGTRLSVL.

CDR3 in DNA: TGTGCCAGCAGCGTAGCGGCGATCGGAGGACAGGGGATTTCCTACGAGCAGTACTTC. Encoded protein: CASSVAAIGGQGISYEQYF. This chain uses TRBV9 with TRBJ2-7; 9 positions match TRBD1. This CDR3 comprises 19 residues. V lost 0 bases, J lost 1 base, and 14 bases stayed unmatched. The germline gives CDR1 SGDLS, CDR2 YYNGEE.

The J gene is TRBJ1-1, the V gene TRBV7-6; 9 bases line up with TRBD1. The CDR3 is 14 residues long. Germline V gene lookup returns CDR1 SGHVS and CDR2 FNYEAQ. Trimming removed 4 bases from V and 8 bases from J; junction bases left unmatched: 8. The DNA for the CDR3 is TGTGCCAGCAGCTCAAAGACAGGGGGAGTCGAAGCTTTCTTT. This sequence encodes CASSSKTGGVEAFF. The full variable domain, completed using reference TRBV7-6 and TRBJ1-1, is GAGVSQSPRYKVTKRGQDVALRCDPISGHVSLYWYRQALGQGPEFLTYFNYEAQQDKSGLPNDRFSAERPEGSISTLTIQRTEQRDSAMYRCASSSKTGGVEAFFGQGTRLTVV.

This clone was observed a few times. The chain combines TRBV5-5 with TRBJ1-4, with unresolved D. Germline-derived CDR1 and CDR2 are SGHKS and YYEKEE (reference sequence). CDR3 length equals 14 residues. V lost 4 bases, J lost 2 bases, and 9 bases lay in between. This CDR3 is CASSNIATNEKLFF. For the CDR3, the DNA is TGTGCCAGCAGCAATATAGCCACTAATGAAAAACTGTTTTTT. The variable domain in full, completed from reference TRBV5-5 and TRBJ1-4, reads DAGVTQSPTHLIKTRGQQVTLRCSPISGHKSVSWYQQVLGQGPQFIFQYYEKEERGRGNFPDRFSARQFPNYSSELNVNALLLGDSALYLCASSNIATNEKLFFGSGTQLSVL.

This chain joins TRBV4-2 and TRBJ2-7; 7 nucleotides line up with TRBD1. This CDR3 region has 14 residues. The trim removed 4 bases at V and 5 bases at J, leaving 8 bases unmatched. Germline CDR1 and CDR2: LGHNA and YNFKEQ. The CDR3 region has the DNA TGTGCCAGCAGCCCAAGGGACAGAGATCACGAGCAGTACTTC. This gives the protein CASSPRDRDHEQYF.

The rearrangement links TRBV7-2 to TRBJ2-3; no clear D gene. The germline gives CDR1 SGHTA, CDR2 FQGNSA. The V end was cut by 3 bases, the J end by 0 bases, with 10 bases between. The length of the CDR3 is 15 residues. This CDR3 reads CASSLTSWSTDTQYF. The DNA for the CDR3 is TGTGCCAGCAGCTTGACAAGTTGGAGCACAGATACGCAGTATTTT.

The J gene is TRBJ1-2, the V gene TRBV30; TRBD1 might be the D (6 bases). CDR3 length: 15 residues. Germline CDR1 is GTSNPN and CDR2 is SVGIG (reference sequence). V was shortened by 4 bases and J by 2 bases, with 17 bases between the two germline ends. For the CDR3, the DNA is TGTGCCTGGAAAGCTACGGACAGCCTAAACTATGGCTACACCTTC. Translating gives CAWKATDSLNYGYTF.

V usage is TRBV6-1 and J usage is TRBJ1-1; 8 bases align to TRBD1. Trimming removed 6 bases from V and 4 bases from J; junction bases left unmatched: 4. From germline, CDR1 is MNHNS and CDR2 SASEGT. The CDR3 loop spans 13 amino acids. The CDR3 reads CASRQTGGTEAFF. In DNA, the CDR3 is TGTGCCAGCAGACAAACAGGGGGCACTGAAGCTTTCTTT.

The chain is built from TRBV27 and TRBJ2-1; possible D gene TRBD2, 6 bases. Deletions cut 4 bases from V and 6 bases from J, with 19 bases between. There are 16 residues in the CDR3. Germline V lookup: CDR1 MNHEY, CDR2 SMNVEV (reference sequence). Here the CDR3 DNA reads TGTGCCAGCAGTTACCCTGGGTGGAGGGCTTTCAATGAGCAGTTCTTC. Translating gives CASSYPGWRAFNEQFF.

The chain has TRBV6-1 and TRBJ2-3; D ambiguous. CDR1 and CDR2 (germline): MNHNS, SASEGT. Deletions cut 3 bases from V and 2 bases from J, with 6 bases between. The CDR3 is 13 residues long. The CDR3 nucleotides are TGTGCCAGCAGTGATTCAGACACAGATACGCAGTATTTT. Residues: CASSDSDTDTQYF.

In DNA form, the CDR3 reads TGTGCCAGCTCACCCGGTGGGGGGGACCTCTCCTACGAGCAGTACTTC. It translates to CASSPGGGDLSYEQYF. The chain joins TRBV18 to TRBJ2-7, with 7 bases lining up with TRBD2. The CDR3 loop spans 16 amino acids. Germline CDR1 reads KGHSH; CDR2 reads LQKENI. With 3 bases clipped from V and 0 bases from J, the junction kept 8 bases outside the gene matches.

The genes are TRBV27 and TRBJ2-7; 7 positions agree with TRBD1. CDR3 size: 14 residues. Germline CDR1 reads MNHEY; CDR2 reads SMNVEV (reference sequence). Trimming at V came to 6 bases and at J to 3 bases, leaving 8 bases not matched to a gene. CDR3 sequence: CASSLTGVGYEQYF. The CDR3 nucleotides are TGTGCCAGCAGCCTAACAGGGGTGGGCTACGAGCAGTACTTC.

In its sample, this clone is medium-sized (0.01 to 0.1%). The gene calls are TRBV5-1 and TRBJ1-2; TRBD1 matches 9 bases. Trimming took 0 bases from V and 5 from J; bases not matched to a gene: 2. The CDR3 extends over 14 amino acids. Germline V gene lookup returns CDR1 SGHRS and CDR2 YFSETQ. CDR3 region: CASSLGTGDYGYTF. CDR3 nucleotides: TGCGCCAGCAGCTTGGGGACAGGGGATTATGGCTACACCTTC.

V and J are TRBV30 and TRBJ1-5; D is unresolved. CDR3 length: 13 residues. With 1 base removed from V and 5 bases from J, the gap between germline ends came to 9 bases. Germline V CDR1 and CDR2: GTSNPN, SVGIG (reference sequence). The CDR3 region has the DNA TGTGCCTGGAGTGAAGGTTACGATCAGCCCCAGCATTTT. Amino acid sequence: CAWSEGYDQPQHF.